This TCR beta chain comes out of a study of T-cell reconstitution after alpha-beta-depleted transplantation in children. For TCRbeta, the library was prepared with unique molecular identifiers. In TCRdb, the PCR reads were re-called with MiXCR into one record per CDR3 protein. In the table there are 500,000 to 600,000 distinct CDR3 sequences, roughly 33% of which are singletons. The CDR3 loop spans 14 amino acids. Trimming left V 6 bases short and J 4 bases short, with 18 bases between. Germline V lookup: CDR1 DFQATT, CDR2 SNEGSKA (reference sequence). This chain connects TRBV20-1 to TRBJ1-2, with D perhaps TRBD1 (5 bases). This TCR was sampled from a human donor who donated a stem cell graft to a child with aplastic anemia. Here the sequenced sample was PBMCs from the stem cell graft donor, taken from the stem cell graft. The CDR3 loop is CSAPGPINVYGYTF. Written as DNA, the CDR3 is TGCAGTGCACCGGGACCGATTAATGTCTATGGCTACACCTTC.